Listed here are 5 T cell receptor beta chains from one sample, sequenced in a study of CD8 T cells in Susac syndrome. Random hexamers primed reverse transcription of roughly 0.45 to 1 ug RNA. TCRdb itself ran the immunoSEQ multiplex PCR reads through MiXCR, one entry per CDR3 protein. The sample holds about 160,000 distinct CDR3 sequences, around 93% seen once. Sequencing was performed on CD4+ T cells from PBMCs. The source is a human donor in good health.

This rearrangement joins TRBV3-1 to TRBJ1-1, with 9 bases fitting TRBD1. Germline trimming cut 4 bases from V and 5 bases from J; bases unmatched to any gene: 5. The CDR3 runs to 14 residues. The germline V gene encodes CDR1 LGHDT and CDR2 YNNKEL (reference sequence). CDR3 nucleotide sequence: TGTGCCAGCAGCCGGGACAGGGTTCGGACTGAAGCTTTCTTT. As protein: CASSRDRVRTEAFF.

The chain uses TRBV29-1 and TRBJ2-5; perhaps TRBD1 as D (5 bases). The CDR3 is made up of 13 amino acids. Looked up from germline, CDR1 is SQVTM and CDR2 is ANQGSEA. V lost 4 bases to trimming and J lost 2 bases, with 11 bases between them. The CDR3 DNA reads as TGCAGCGTTGCTAAGGGGCGACAAGAGACCCAGTACTTC. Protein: CSVAKGRQETQYF.

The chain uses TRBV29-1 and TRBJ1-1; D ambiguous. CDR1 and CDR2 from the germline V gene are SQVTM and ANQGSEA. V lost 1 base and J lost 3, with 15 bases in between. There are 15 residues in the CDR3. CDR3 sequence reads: CSVEGMGWTDTEAFF. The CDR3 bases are TGCAGCGTTGAAGGAATGGGTTGGACCGACACTGAAGCTTTCTTT.

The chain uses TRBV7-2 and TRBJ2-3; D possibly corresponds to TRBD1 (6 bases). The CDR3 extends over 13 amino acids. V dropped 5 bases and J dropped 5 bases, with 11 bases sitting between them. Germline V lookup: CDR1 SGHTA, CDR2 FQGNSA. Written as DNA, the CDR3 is TGTGCCAGCAGCACGGGACACCAAGATACGCAGTATTTT. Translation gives CASSTGHQDTQYF.

The CDR3 DNA reads TGTGCCAGTAGTATTCAGGCCCTGGGCATACGCACAGATACGCAGTATTTT. It specifies CASSIQALGIRTDTQYF. The chain is built from TRBV19 and TRBJ2-3; D ambiguous. Germline loops: CDR1 LNHDA, CDR2 SQIVND (reference sequence). V dropped 3 bases and J dropped 1 base, with 17 bases sitting between them. The CDR3 length is 17 residues.